What follows describes a single TCR beta chain. Its cognate antigen is unknown. CD4+ cells of the naive, central memory, regulatory and stem cell-like memory types were sorted via CD45RO/CCR7/CD25/CD127/CD95/CD27. The data were taken from a study of beta chain features in type 1 diabetes. Notes on the study in general: PCR could preferentially amplify shorter templates, alike in patients and controls. For type 1 diabetes patients, VDJ junctions showed fewer insertions and more deletions. In comparison with healthy donors, patients had naive, central memory and Treg TCRB repertoires that appeared more similar. Type 1 diabetes patients had TCRB CDR3s that were shorter (moderately but significantly so) in all four CD4+ subsets.

Germline-derived CDR1 and CDR2 are LGHNA and YSLEER. This CDR3 contains 15 residues. Trimming shortened V by 0 bases and J by 6 bases, and 14 bases separated the two germline ends. Sequenced material consisted of expressed TCRB transcripts (all of the isolated RNA was reverse transcribed). Assay used: immunoSEQ multiplex PCR; TCRdb lists only in-frame clones, some missing. The sample includes hundreds of thousands of clones, roughly an eighth of them seen just once. J is TRBJ1-2 and V is TRBV4-3; tentative D call: TRBD1 (5 bases). Sequences were obtained from naive CD4+ T cells from blood. This receptor was taken from a man under 40 with type 1 diabetes. CDR3 sequence: CASSQDWGRWDGYTF. CDR3 in DNA: TGCGCCAGCAGCCAAGACTGGGGGAGGTGGGATGGCTACACCTTC.